One and the same sample provided the 14 T cell receptor beta chains below, sequenced in a study of technical replicates of blood from a few donors. Profiling relied on immunoSEQ multiplex PCR, and the TCRdb table lists in-frame clones only, not all of them. The table has about 79,000 clones, 85% to 95% seen once; the top ten hold just over 0.25%. Sequenced material: T cells isolated from PBMCs. The receptors were sampled from a human donor in good health.

V is TRBV6-1 and J is TRBJ1-4, with TRBD1 as a possible D gene (5 bases). The CDR3 totals 16 residues. Trimming removed 1 base from V and 4 bases from J, with 13 bases in between. CDR1 is MNHNS and CDR2 is SASEGT in the germline V gene. This CDR3 is CASSEEGGRDNEKLFF. The CDR3 DNA reads as TGTGCCAGCAGTGAAGAAGGTGGCAGGGATAATGAAAAACTGTTTTTT.

The CDR3 nucleotides are TGTGCTTGGATAGCGGGGGATACCTACAATGAGCAGTTCTTC. Its protein product is CAWIAGDTYNEQFF. The chain combines TRBV2 with TRBJ2-1; 9 positions agree with TRBD2. The germline V gene has CDR1 SNHLY and CDR2 FYNNEI. The CDR3 extends over 14 amino acids.

The gene calls are TRBV11-2 and TRBJ2-2; 7 bases agree with TRBD1. The CDR3 sequence is 16 residues long. With V trimmed by 3 bases and J by 5 bases, 9 bases remained unmatched. CDR1 is SGHAT and CDR2 is FQNNGV in the germline V gene. DNA of the CDR3: TGTGCCAGCAGCTTTAACTACGACAGGGTAACCGGGGAGCTGTTTTTT. This encodes CASSFNYDRVTGELFF.

This rearrangement joins TRBV15 to TRBJ1-2, with D perhaps TRBD1 (6 bases). The germline V gene encodes CDR1 LNHNV and CDR2 YYDKDF (reference sequence). V lost 0 bases to trimming and J lost 2 bases, with 7 bases between them. The CDR3 runs 14 residues. This CDR3 is CATSREQGNYGYTF. The DNA of the CDR3 is TGTGCCACCAGCAGAGAACAGGGAAACTATGGCTACACCTTC.

J is TRBJ1-6 and V is TRBV4-1; the D gene is possibly TRBD1 (6 bases). Germline CDR1 and CDR2: MGHRA and YSYEKL. V shed 5 bases and J shed 12 bases, with 20 bases lying between them. The CDR3 sequence is 15 residues long. CDR3 bases: TGCGCCAGCAGCGACCTCCGGGACAAGGGGCAACCCCTCCACTTT. This gives the protein CASSDLRDKGQPLHF.

This chain joins TRBV5-3 and TRBJ2-1, with 7 bases that match TRBD1. TRBV5-3 is reported as an ORF; its role is uncertain. V gave up 10 bases and J gave up 2 bases; unmatched junction bases: 12. The length of the CDR3 is 15 residues. The DNA for the CDR3 is TGTGCCCCTCAACGCACTAGGGGGCCCTACAATGAGCAGTTCTTC. It is translated as CAPQRTRGPYNEQFF.

This chain joins TRBV30 and TRBJ1-1; D not resolved. Germline V CDR1 and CDR2: GTSNPN, SVGIG (reference sequence). The CDR3 contains 12 residues. The germline V and J ends were trimmed by 0 bases and 8 bases, with 10 bases remaining between them. The CDR3 spells CAWSVQLSEAFF. In DNA, the CDR3 is TGTGCCTGGAGTGTACAATTATCCGAAGCTTTCTTT.

V gene TRBV6-1 combines with J gene TRBJ1-1; D remains unclear. V was clipped by 6 bases and J by 6 bases, with 14 bases between them. The CDR3 runs 13 residues. Germline values: CDR1 MNHNS, CDR2 SASEGT. CDR3 sequence reads: CASRDQVHPEAFF. For the CDR3, the DNA is TGTGCCAGCAGAGACCAGGTACACCCTGAAGCTTTCTTT.

This chain links TRBV4-1 with TRBJ2-2, with TRBD1 matching over 8 bases. The germline V gene encodes CDR1 MGHRA and CDR2 YSYEKL. The CDR3 spans 16 residues. The V segment lost 5 bases and the J segment 4 bases; nucleotides outside the gene matches: 9. This CDR3 reads CASSLRGQEITGELFF. The CDR3 DNA reads as TGCGCCAGCAGCTTACGGGGACAGGAGATCACCGGGGAGCTGTTTTTT.

V gene TRBV30 combines with J gene TRBJ2-3; D unclear. Germline V gives CDR1 GTSNPN, CDR2 SVGIG (reference sequence). The CDR3 spans 13 residues. Trimming took off 5 bases at V and 2 bases at J, with 11 bases between the two ends. The CDR3 nucleotides read TGTGCCTGGGGTTCCGGGTCCACAGATACGCAGTATTTT. Protein: CAWGSGSTDTQYF.

This chain connects TRBV7-2 to TRBJ1-5; a possible D gene is TRBD1 (6 bases). Trimming took 0 bases from V and 4 from J, leaving 10 bases between them. CDR1 SGHTA and CDR2 FQGNSA come from the germline V gene. This CDR3 spans 15 amino acids. The CDR3 region has the DNA TGTGCCAGCAGCTTAGCGGGGACACCGAATCAGCCCCAGCATTTT. This sequence encodes CASSLAGTPNQPQHF.

This rearrangement joins TRBV4-2 to TRBJ2-7; D perhaps matches TRBD1 (5 bases). This CDR3 has 15 amino acids. CDR1 is LGHNA and CDR2 is YNFKEQ in the germline V gene. V gave up 0 bases and J gave up 3 bases, with 12 bases separating them. DNA for the CDR3: TGTGCCAGCAGCCAAGAGGAAGGGGTATTCTACGAGCAGTACTTC. Translated: CASSQEEGVFYEQYF.

J is TRBJ2-1 and V is TRBV14; 7 bases match TRBD2. The trim removed 1 base at V and 10 bases at J, leaving 13 bases unmatched. The germline CDR1 and CDR2 sequences are SGHDN and FVKESK. CDR3 size: 16 residues. The CDR3 loop reads CASSQGGLPNLGEQFF. Written as DNA, the CDR3 is TGTGCCAGCAGCCAAGGGGGACTACCTAATTTAGGAGAGCAGTTCTTC.

V and J are TRBV6-5 and TRBJ2-2; 9 nucleotides match TRBD1. The junction had 2 bases not matched to a gene; V was cut back by 5 bases and J by 1 base. The germline V gene has CDR1 MNHEY and CDR2 SVGAGI. This CDR3 region has 15 residues. CDR3 sequence: CASSGTGMNTGELFF. Here the CDR3 DNA reads TGTGCCAGCAGTGGGACAGGGATGAACACCGGGGAGCTGTTTTTT.